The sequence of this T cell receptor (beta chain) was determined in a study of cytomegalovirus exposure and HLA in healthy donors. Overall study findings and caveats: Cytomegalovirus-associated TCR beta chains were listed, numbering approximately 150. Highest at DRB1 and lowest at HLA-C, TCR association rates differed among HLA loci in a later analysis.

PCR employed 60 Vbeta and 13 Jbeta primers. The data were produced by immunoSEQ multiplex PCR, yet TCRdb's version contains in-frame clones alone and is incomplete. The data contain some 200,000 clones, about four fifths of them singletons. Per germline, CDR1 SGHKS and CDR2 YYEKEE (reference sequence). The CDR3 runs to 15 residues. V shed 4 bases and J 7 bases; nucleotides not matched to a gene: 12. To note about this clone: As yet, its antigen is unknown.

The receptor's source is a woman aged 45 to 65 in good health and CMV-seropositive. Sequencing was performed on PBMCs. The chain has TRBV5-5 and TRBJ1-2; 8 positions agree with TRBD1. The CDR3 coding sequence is TGTGCCAGCAGCCAGTCCCCCGACAGGGGCGCTGGCTACACCTTC. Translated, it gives CASSQSPDRGAGYTF.